This is a list of T cell receptor beta chains from one sample in a study of T cells in Graves' hyperthyroidism and ophthalmopathy. In TCRdb, the multiplex PCR reads were re-called with MiXCR into one record per CDR3 protein. The sample lists hundreds of thousands of distinct CDR3 sequences, roughly a sixth occurring once. Sequences were obtained from blood. Source of these receptors: a woman in her fifties or sixties with Graves' hyperthyroidism that later progressed to Graves' ophthalmopathy. CDR3s include the opening cysteine and the closing phenylalanine or tryptophan. A D gene is named only where the DNA matches it firmly. Some rows mark clone size as missing; the rest say once, few, many or name a class of expanded clone.

V gene	D gene	clone size	J gene	CDR3 protein	CDR3 DNA
TRBV14	TRBD2	-	TRBJ2-3	CASSQSGVYTDTQYF	TGTGCCAGCAGCCAAAGCGGGGTATACACAGATACGCAGTATTTT
TRBV2	-	many	TRBJ2-3	CASDGTSTDTQYF	TGTGCCAGCGATGGGACTAGCACAGATACGCAGTATTTT
TRBV19	-	-	TRBJ1-1	CASSTGEVTEAFF	TGTGCCAGTAGTACGGGGGAGGTCACTGAAGCTTTCTTT
TRBV19	TRBD2	-	TRBJ2-5	CASSAQTGGPGGAQYF	TGTGCCAGTAGTGCCCAAACAGGTGGTCCGGGGGGGGCCCAGTACTTC
TRBV3-1	TRBD1	-	TRBJ2-3	CASSLRDRGRLDTQYF	TGTGCCAGCAGCCTAAGGGACAGGGGCCGATTAGATACGCAGTATTTT
TRBV19	TRBD1	few	TRBJ1-1	CASSRDRAVTEAFF	TGTGCCAGTAGTAGGGACAGGGCGGTCACTGAAGCTTTCTTT
TRBV6-1	-	-	TRBJ1-2	CASSERVGTFYGYTF	TGTGCCAGCAGTGAAAGGGTCGGGACCTTTTATGGCTACACCTTC
TRBV29-1	-	-	TRBJ1-1	CSVEDLDTPTEAFF	TGCAGCGTTGAAGATTTGGACACCCCCACTGAAGCTTTCTTT
TRBV27	-	few	TRBJ2-3	CASIPSRESSTDTQYF	TGTGCCAGCATCCCCAGTCGGGAGAGTAGCACAGATACGCAGTATTTT
TRBV20-1	-	many	TRBJ2-7	CSARGGTARYEQYF	TGCAGTGCCCGTGGCGGGACAGCGAGATACGAGCAGTACTTC
TRBV7-9	TRBD1	-	TRBJ1-6	CASSGQGFGASPLHF	TGTGCCAGCAGCGGACAGGGTTTTGGGGCTTCACCCCTCCACTTT
TRBV12-3/TRBV12-4	TRBD1	many	TRBJ1-1	CASTFQGGNTEAFF	TGTGCCAGCACCTTTCAGGGGGGGAACACTGAAGCTTTCTTT
TRBV5-6	-	-	TRBJ1-5	CASSLGEYQPQHF	TGTGCCAGCAGCTTGGGTGAATATCAGCCCCAGCATTTT
TRBV5-1	TRBD1	few	TRBJ1-6	CASSPLTGRDSPLHF	TGCGCCAGCAGCCCTCTGACAGGGCGTGATTCACCCCTCCACTTT
TRBV11-2	-	many	TRBJ1-3	CASSFVSGLQGTIYF	TGTGCCAGCAGCTTCGTCTCAGGCCTTCAGGGGACCATATATTTT
TRBV6-1	-	-	TRBJ2-1	CASSTNHEGVNEQFF	TGTGCCAGCAGCACTAACCATGAGGGGGTAAATGAGCAGTTCTTC
TRBV18	-	few	TRBJ2-7	CASSSTPRQYF	TGTGCCAGCAGCTCGACACCGCGACAGTACTTC
TRBV10-3	-	many	TRBJ1-1	CAISESSKAPNTEAFF	TGTGCCATCAGTGAGTCGAGTAAGGCACCGAACACTGAAGCTTTCTTT
TRBV2	TRBD2	few	TRBJ2-7	CASSEPQGLAGTLSYEQHF	TGTGCCAGCAGTGAGCCCCAGGGACTAGCGGGCACGCTCTCCTACGAGCAGCACTTC
TRBV11-3	-	many	TRBJ2-3	CASSLGYEGYADTQYF	TGTGCCAGCAGCTTAGGTTACGAGGGATATGCAGATACGCAGTATTTT
TRBV4-2	TRBD1	few	TRBJ2-2	CASSQGGAGGTGELFF	TGTGCCAGCAGCCAGGGTGGGGCAGGGGGCACCGGGGAGCTGTTTTTT
TRBV7-9	-	many	TRBJ2-2	CASSGTNTGELFF	TGTGCCAGCAGCGGCACGAACACCGGGGAGCTGTTTTTT
TRBV7-6	-	-	TRBJ2-3	CTSSSMGITDTQYF	TGTACCAGCAGCTCCATGGGTATCACAGATACGCAGTATTTT